This T cell receptor (beta chain) originates from a study of T cell responses to AZD1222 COVID-19 vaccine. Clones were sequenced by immunoSEQ multiplex PCR, and TCRdb holds only the in-frame ones, with some missing. The data contain about 130,000 clones, around 85% of them singletons. The CDR3 is 16 residues long. V was pared by 7 bases and J by 4 bases, with 15 bases of the junction left unmatched. CDR1 is LNHDA and CDR2 is SQIVND in the germline V gene (reference sequence). This receptor was identified in an adult who received the AZD1222 COVID-19 vaccine. The sample in question was peripheral blood, obtained 28 days after the second AZD1222 dose. The V and J genes are TRBV19 and TRBJ1-1; TRBD1 aligns across 7 bases. The DNA of the CDR3 is TGTGCCAGTACTTATCTAGGGGCAGGGGGAAGCACTGAAGCTTTCTTT. Protein product: CASTYLGAGGSTEAFF.